These T cell receptor beta chains were read from a single sample in a study of Tregs in tolerant kidney transplant recipients. Clones were read by immunoSEQ multiplex PCR, and TCRdb kept only the in-frame ones, dropping some. This sample has about 44,000 clones, with around 95% found just once. These TCRs are of unknown antigen specificity. The sequenced sample was Tregs from blood cultured with allogeneic cells. Receptors originate from a human donor in good health. Both conserved end residues are part of each CDR3. The D gene is left open where the match is weak. Only some rows state a clone size, as once, few, many or a class for expanded clones.

clone size: NA
J gene: TRBJ2-1
V gene: TRBV6-5
CDR3 length: 11
D gene: NA
CDR3 protein: CASSYRGMQFF
CDR3 DNA: TGTGCCAGCAGTTATAGAGGTATGCAGTTCTTC

clone size: NA
J gene: TRBJ2-6
V gene: TRBV4-2
CDR3 length: 17
D gene: NA
CDR3 protein: CASSPGLLHSGANVLTF
CDR3 DNA: TGTGCCAGCAGCCCCGGACTGCTACACTCTGGGGCCAACGTCCTGACTTTC

clone size: NA
J gene: TRBJ2-7
V gene: TRBV9
CDR3 length: 14
D gene: NA
CDR3 protein: CASSVVGTSYEQYF
CDR3 DNA: TGTGCCAGCAGCGTAGTTGGGACATCCTACGAGCAGTACTTC

clone size: NA
J gene: TRBJ1-3
V gene: TRBV10-3
CDR3 length: 16
D gene: NA
CDR3 protein: CAIGQTNLPSGNTIYF
CDR3 DNA: TGTGCCATCGGACAGACCAATCTCCCCTCTGGAAACACCATATATTTT

clone size: NA
J gene: TRBJ1-1
V gene: TRBV29-1
CDR3 length: 14
D gene: TRBD1
CDR3 protein: CSVESLQGATEAFF
CDR3 DNA: TGCAGCGTTGAATCATTACAGGGGGCGACTGAAGCTTTCTTT

clone size: NA
J gene: TRBJ2-3
V gene: TRBV27
CDR3 length: 14
D gene: NA
CDR3 protein: CASRPARSTDTQYF
CDR3 DNA: TGTGCCAGCAGACCAGCGAGGAGCACAGATACGCAGTATTTT

clone size: once
J gene: TRBJ1-1
V gene: TRBV7-9
CDR3 length: 17
D gene: TRBD1
CDR3 protein: CASRRAGAEGANTEAFF
CDR3 DNA: TGTGCCAGCAGACGAGCCGGGGCGGAGGGGGCGAACACTGAAGCTTTCTTT

clone size: NA
J gene: TRBJ2-7
V gene: TRBV6-5
CDR3 length: 15
D gene: TRBD2
CDR3 protein: CASSPTSGGLYEQYF
CDR3 DNA: TGTGCCAGCAGCCCGACGAGCGGGGGACTCTACGAGCAGTACTTC

clone size: once
J gene: TRBJ2-1
V gene: TRBV23-1
CDR3 length: 15
D gene: NA
CDR3 protein: CASSQYRDGDNEQFF
CDR3 DNA: TGCGCCAGCAGTCAATACCGGGACGGGGACAATGAGCAGTTCTTC

clone size: once
J gene: TRBJ2-3
V gene: TRBV19
CDR3 length: 16
D gene: TRBD2
CDR3 protein: CASSKGLAGITDTQYF
CDR3 DNA: TGTGCCAGTAGTAAGGGACTAGCGGGAATCACAGATACGCAGTATTTT

clone size: NA
J gene: TRBJ2-5
V gene: TRBV7-9
CDR3 length: 15
D gene: NA
CDR3 protein: CASSLVQGRGETQYF
CDR3 DNA: TGTGCCAGCAGCTTAGTACAGGGACGGGGGGAGACCCAGTACTTC

clone size: NA
J gene: TRBJ2-6
V gene: TRBV27
CDR3 length: 16
D gene: NA
CDR3 protein: CASSFQVNSGANVLTF
CDR3 DNA: TGTGCCAGCAGTTTCCAGGTCAACTCTGGGGCCAACGTCCTGACTTTC

clone size: NA
J gene: TRBJ1-4
V gene: TRBV6-9
CDR3 length: 15
D gene: TRBD1
CDR3 protein: CASSQGTAGREKLFF
CDR3 DNA: TGTGCCAGCAGTCAGGGGACAGCGGGAAGAGAAAAACTGTTTTTT

clone size: NA
J gene: TRBJ2-7
V gene: TRBV10-3
CDR3 length: 14
D gene: NA
CDR3 protein: CAISDRRSAYEQYF
CDR3 DNA: TGTGCCATCAGTGATCGGCGGTCCGCCTACGAGCAGTACTTC

clone size: once
J gene: TRBJ2-7
V gene: TRBV5-1
CDR3 length: 15
D gene: NA
CDR3 protein: CASSPPTGLRYEQYF
CDR3 DNA: TGCGCCAGCAGCCCCCCCACAGGGCTACGCTACGAGCAGTACTTC

clone size: NA
J gene: TRBJ2-2
V gene: TRBV30
CDR3 length: 13
D gene: NA
CDR3 protein: CAWRKGVTGELFF
CDR3 DNA: TGTGCCTGGAGAAAGGGGGTCACCGGGGAGCTGTTTTTT

clone size: NA
J gene: TRBJ1-3
V gene: TRBV6-1
CDR3 length: 15
D gene: NA
CDR3 protein: CASRQIYTSGNTIYF
CDR3 DNA: TGTGCCAGTAGACAGATTTATACCTCTGGAAACACCATATATTTT

clone size: NA
J gene: TRBJ2-7
V gene: TRBV6-5
CDR3 length: 16
D gene: NA
CDR3 protein: CASSYPKGGVANEQYF
CDR3 DNA: TGTGCCAGCAGTTACCCGAAGGGAGGAGTAGCGAACGAGCAGTACTTC

clone size: NA
J gene: TRBJ2-7
V gene: TRBV27
CDR3 length: 16
D gene: TRBD1
CDR3 protein: CASRTGGPVPSYEQYF
CDR3 DNA: TGTGCCAGCAGGACAGGGGGCCCAGTCCCATCCTACGAGCAGTACTTC

clone size: NA
J gene: TRBJ2-3
V gene: TRBV30
CDR3 length: 13
D gene: TRBD2
CDR3 protein: CAPLRGGTDTQYF
CDR3 DNA: TGTGCGCCTCTCCGGGGGGGGACAGATACGCAGTATTTT

clone size: NA
J gene: TRBJ2-2
V gene: TRBV5-1
CDR3 length: 14
D gene: TRBD2
CDR3 protein: CASSSSSGAGELFF
CDR3 DNA: TGCGCCAGCAGCTCTTCTAGCGGGGCTGGGGAGCTGTTTTTT

clone size: NA
J gene: TRBJ2-1
V gene: TRBV7-6
CDR3 length: 15
D gene: TRBD1
CDR3 protein: CASSARQGPYNEQFF
CDR3 DNA: TGTGCCAGCAGCGCCCGACAGGGCCCCTACAATGAGCAGTTCTTC

clone size: NA
J gene: TRBJ2-5
V gene: TRBV5-8
CDR3 length: 14
D gene: NA
CDR3 protein: CASSFRLAKETQYF
CDR3 DNA: TGTGCCAGCAGCTTTCGCCTAGCGAAAGAGACCCAGTACTTC

clone size: NA
J gene: TRBJ2-7
V gene: TRBV27
CDR3 length: 15
D gene: TRBD1
CDR3 protein: CASRRGDRFTYEQYF
CDR3 DNA: TGTGCCAGCAGGAGGGGGGACAGGTTTACCTACGAGCAGTACTTC

clone size: NA
J gene: TRBJ2-4
V gene: TRBV27
CDR3 length: 15
D gene: TRBD1
CDR3 protein: CASSLHGDSKNIQYF
CDR3 DNA: TGTGCCAGCAGTTTACACGGGGACAGCAAAAACATTCAGTACTTC

clone size: NA
J gene: TRBJ2-7
V gene: TRBV12-5
CDR3 length: 14
D gene: TRBD1
CDR3 protein: CASGIGDSSYEQYF
CDR3 DNA: TGTGCTAGTGGTATAGGGGACAGCTCCTACGAGCAGTACTTC